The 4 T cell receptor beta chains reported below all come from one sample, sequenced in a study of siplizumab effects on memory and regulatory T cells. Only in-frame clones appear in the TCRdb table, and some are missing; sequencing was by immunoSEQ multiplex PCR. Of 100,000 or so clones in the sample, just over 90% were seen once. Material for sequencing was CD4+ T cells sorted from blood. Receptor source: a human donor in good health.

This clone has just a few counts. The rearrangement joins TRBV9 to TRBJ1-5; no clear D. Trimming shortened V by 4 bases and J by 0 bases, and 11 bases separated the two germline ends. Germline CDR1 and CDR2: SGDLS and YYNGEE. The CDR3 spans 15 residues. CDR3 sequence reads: CASSTAPDSNQPQHF. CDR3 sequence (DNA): TGTGCCAGCAGCACCGCCCCGGATAGCAATCAGCCCCAGCATTTT.

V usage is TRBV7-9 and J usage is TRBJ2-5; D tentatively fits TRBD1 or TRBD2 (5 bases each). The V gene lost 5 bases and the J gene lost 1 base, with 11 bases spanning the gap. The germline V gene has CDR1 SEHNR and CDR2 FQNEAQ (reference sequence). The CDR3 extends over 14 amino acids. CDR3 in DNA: TGTGCCAGCAGCCCAATCGGGACCCAAGAGACCCAGTACTTC. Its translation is CASSPIGTQETQYF.

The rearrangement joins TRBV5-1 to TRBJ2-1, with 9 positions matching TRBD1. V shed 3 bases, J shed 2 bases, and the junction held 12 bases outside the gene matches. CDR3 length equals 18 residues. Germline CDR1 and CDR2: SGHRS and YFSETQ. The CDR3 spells CASSSGTGSRGTYNEQFF. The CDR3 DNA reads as TGCGCCAGCAGCTCAGGGACAGGGAGCCGGGGGACCTACAATGAGCAGTTCTTC.

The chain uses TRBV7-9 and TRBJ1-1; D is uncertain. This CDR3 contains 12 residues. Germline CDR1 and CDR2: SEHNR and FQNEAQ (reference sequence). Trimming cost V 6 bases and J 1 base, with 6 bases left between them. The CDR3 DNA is TGTGCCAGCAGTCAGCGGAACACTGAAGCTTTCTTT. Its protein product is CASSQRNTEAFF.